This T cell receptor beta chain stems from a study of blood T cell repertoires in COVID-19. Study-wide context: Specimens from acute and convalescent COVID-19 originated in the United States, Italy and Spain. Sources were T cells, B-cell-depleted T cells, or PBMCs; the material itself was cDNA or gDNA.

Authors' methods: Amplification from reference gene primers served as the basis for estimated nucleated cell counts. The assay was immunoSEQ multiplex PCR, and TCRdb's table has in-frame clones only and misses some. V and J calls and clone size come straight from that table; D and trimming were deduced from the DNA. Here the sample spans some 240,000 clones, about 94% being singletons. The V and J ends lost 6 bases and 4 bases respectively, with 13 bases between them. CDR1 is MNHEY, CDR2 SMNVEV, per germline (reference sequence). This CDR3 has 14 residues. Input material: peripheral blood. The chain uses TRBV27 and TRBJ2-1, with D possibly being TRBD2 (6 bases). This receptor was obtained from a man aged 60-69 years with COVID-19, enrolled during active disease. CDR3 nucleotide sequence: TGTGCCAGCAGCTTTGGACTACTATACAATGAGCAGTTCTTC. It translates to CASSFGLLYNEQFF.